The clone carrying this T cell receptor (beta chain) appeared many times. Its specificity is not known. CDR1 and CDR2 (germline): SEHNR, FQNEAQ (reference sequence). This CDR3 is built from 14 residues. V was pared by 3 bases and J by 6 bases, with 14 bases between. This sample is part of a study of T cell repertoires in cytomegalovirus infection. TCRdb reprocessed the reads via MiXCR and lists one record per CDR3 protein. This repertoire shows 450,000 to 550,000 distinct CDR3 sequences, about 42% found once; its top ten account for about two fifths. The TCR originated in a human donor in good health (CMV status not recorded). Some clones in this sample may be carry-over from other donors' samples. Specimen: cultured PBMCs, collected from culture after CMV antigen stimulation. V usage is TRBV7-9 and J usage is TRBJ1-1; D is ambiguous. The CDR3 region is CASSFGPRTAEAFF. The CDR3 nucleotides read TGTGCCAGCAGCTTTGGGCCCCGAACGGCTGAAGCTTTCTTT.